The subject of this entry is one T cell receptor beta chain. Its specific antigen is unknown. The sample holds no much larger clone one base away, and base qualities are not on file. Preparation of the library involved the immunoSEQ multiplex PCR assay. For the multiplex PCR, a mixture combining 60 forward primers for TCR Vbeta segments and 13 reverse primers for TCR Jbeta segments was used. The CDR3 region of rearranged TCR beta genes was amplified from genomic DNA with a multiplex PCR assay. The amplified TCR beta libraries were sequenced on the Illumina HiSeq System as 87-base-pair reads. On the study's bioinformatics: Across the 500 to 750 repertoires, a later analysis counted tens of millions of unique TCR beta chains, 9.5 million to 13 million of which were shared by at least two donors. To remove PCR and sequencing errors, raw reads were error-corrected and collapsed into unique sequences using a nearest-neighbor algorithm that merged closely related sequences. To assign V, D and J gene segments, CDR3 sequences were aligned to IMGT reference sequences. For a sequence to be retained, a match of at least six nucleotides to both a V gene segment and a J gene segment was required. A rearrangement was called productive if the CDR3 had no stop codons and remained in frame with V and J, and every other rearrangement was called non-productive. Following IMGT convention, CDR3 was defined as the stretch from the second conserved V-encoded cysteine to the conserved J-encoded phenylalanine. In an earlier analysis of more than 550 of the donors, sequences lacking an unambiguous match to a single V gene segment were excluded. In an earlier analysis of a few hundred of the donors, a V segment was called functional when productive rearrangements were above 56.7%, and segregating when the standard deviation between donors exceeded 5%. A statistical classification framework was built for diagnosing cytomegalovirus status from the catalog of TCR beta chain sequences. In a later analysis, TCR nucleotide sequences were compared against IMGT/GENE-DB human TR gene sequences so that V and J genes could be assigned. A later analysis assigned CDR3 sequences and most-parsimonious VDJ recombination scenarios with the TCRdist pipeline. A later analysis defined each TCR beta chain by its CDR3 amino acid sequence plus V-gene family, and excluded reads lacking a unique V-gene family. A later analysis removed roughly 590 highly shared, low-generation-probability nucleotide sequences to deal with suspected cross-contamination and a sequencing artifact. In a later analysis, a clonal expansion index was calculated for each public chain from normalized within-repertoire ranks of inferred template counts. In a later analysis, generation probabilities were computed using a VDJ recombination model fitted to out-of-frame rearrangements, and the results were checked against IGoR. In a later analysis, TCR-TCR, TCR-HLA and TCR-CMV co-occurrence was scored with hypergeometric tests, and a repertoire-size bias correction was applied to TCR pairs. False discovery rates were estimated in a later analysis by permuting HLA or CMV assignments 20 times. In a later analysis, co-occurring TCRs were grouped using DBSCAN, with TCRdist sequence similarity added in when clustering inside HLA-allele-positive subsets. For co-occurrence clustering, repertoires with fewer than 30,000 or more than 120,000 public chains were excluded, along with roughly 5 repertoires with anomalous nucleotide sharing. This immuneACCESS table, as held by TCRdb, lists in-frame sequences with V and J called but not all clones. Of the missing ones, under half trace to an unresolved V gene in checked studies; the others have no known cause. D and trimming were read from the DNA, whereas the V and J calls and clone size are those reported in that table. The sample table shows 100,000 or so clones, and under 70% are seen once. The top ten clonotypes cover 2% to 3% of the sample.

The cohort consisted of some 730 healthy bone marrow donors. All cohort members were sampled while nominally healthy, although unrecorded immune exposures were likely present. The donor tested CMV seronegative and was one of the 352 seronegative cohort members. Every donor gave a peripheral blood sample, and the peripheral blood mononuclear cells from that sample were used for TCR beta sequencing. The Qiagen DNeasy Blood Extraction Kit was used to extract genomic DNA from the blood cell samples. A distance of 5 bases separates the germline ends of V and J, which lose 3 bases and 2 bases respectively. The CDR3 measures 12 amino acids from cysteine to phenylalanine. Only the CDR3 DNA stays, 36 bases, in frame from base 1. Sequences SGHTA (CDR1) and FQGNSA (CDR2) are obtained from the germline V gene. This specimen comes from a study of cytomegalovirus exposure and HLA in healthy donors (dated by TCRdb to the late 2010s). Looking at the study overall: In an earlier analysis of several hundred of the donors, less than 350 Gb of sequence data and 120 million or so unique TCR beta sequences from roughly 190 million T cells were reported. In a later genetic analysis, genome-wide SNP genotypes for about three fifths of the 666 donors were used, and that subset was treated as a discovery cohort. Among some 400 genotyped donors of the cohort, an average of 235,054 unique TCR beta nucleotide sequences were sequenced per donor, around 18% of them non-productive. An earlier analysis of roughly 600 of the donors used high-throughput TCR beta sequencing to judge whether each TCR beta V gene segment behaved as functional or pseudogenic. HLA typing covered class I and class II loci at four-digit resolution. Rather than using new phenotypic data, the later analysis identified candidate immune exposures from TCR beta sequences and from how often those sequences occurred across donors. A later analysis re-analyzed previously published TCR beta repertoires from 666 donors and added high-resolution HLA genotyping to study TCR occurrence patterns. Donor age, sex, ethnicity and CMV serostatus were compiled together with the repertoire data. Roughly 300 gigabases of sequencing data and tens of millions of unique TCR sequences were included in an early release covering around 600 HLA-typed donors. The number of typed donors differed by locus: about 620-640 for A, B, C, DRB1 and DQB1; about 520 for DQA1; 606 for DPA1; and about 450 for DPB1. The study aimed to test whether signatures of past pathogen exposure could be identified by cataloging public T cell receptors. The T cell repertoires of around 670 subjects were profiled by immunosequencing and related to cytomegalovirus serostatus. Besides the first cohort of 500 to 700 subjects, a separate validation cohort made up of 120 or so different subjects was used. Among the approximately 400 genotyped donors, around 81% belonged to the genetic ancestry cluster associated with self-reported Caucasian donors. All discovery cohort repertoires had been generated on a single sequencing platform. Because of strong linkage in the cohort, four to six DR-DQ haplotypes were treated as single units for association and clustering. To predict cytomegalovirus infection status, the study brought together high-throughput TCR immunosequencing, statistical association of individual TCRs with disease status, and machine learning. Broad study findings and their caveats: A further reported finding was that TCR beta sequences accurately predicted the HLA-A and HLA-B alleles for most subjects in the first cohort. This cohort had only TCR beta chains sequenced, and the lack of alpha or paired-chain data limited which features could be detected. For the cohort, immune exposure information was limited to CMV serostatus. At a false discovery rate of 0.05, a later analysis linked around 17,000 TCR beta sequences to specific HLA alleles. An earlier analysis of around 540 of the donors showed that most TCR beta V segments appeared in productive rearrangements either about 87% or about 30% of the time, which broadly matched IMGT annotations. The study listed 150 to 200 TCR beta chains as associated with cytomegalovirus. An association between a missense DCLRE1C variant and V-gene and J-gene trimming of TCR beta chains was found in a later genetic analysis and replicated in an independent cohort. A cluster of highly shared sequence variants was judged likely to represent a technical artifact of the sequencing pipeline. Roughly uniform sequencing depth across donors was assumed in presence/absence analyses, although this assumption may not hold. Because HLA typing was missing for some donors at each locus, association tests included only the typed subset. In a later analysis, HLA-associated TCR beta chains showed more clonal expansion and lower generation probabilities than non-associated chains that were equally common. According to a later analysis, parvovirus B19, influenza, CMV and Epstein-Barr virus appeared linked to several top co-occurrence clusters. Over 15 rarely observed V segments, including chromosome 9 orphons, were excluded from the earlier analysis of approximately 500 of the donors because counts were too low. Linkage disequilibrium might explain the correlated functional status among segregating V segments, but an unknown experimental factor could not be ruled out. In a later analysis, most CMV-associated TCR beta chains were found to appear HLA-restricted, with HLA associations seemingly driven largely by CMV exposure. In a later genetic analysis, fewer N-insertions in productive TCRs were reported among donors in an Asian-associated ancestry cluster than the roughly 640-donor mean. Assigning TCR associations to individual alleles was difficult when HLA alleles, especially DR and DQ, strongly co-occurred. In a later analysis, TCR association rates were found to vary across HLA loci, with the most associated TCRs seen for DRB1 alleles and the fewest for HLA-C alleles. The authors suggested that the approach could potentially be extended to other disease states and immunological phenotypes. In vitro tests confirmed that three of the cytomegalovirus-associated TCR beta chains recognize cytomegalovirus antigens. The classifier was reported to diagnose cytomegalovirus status with high specificity and sensitivity in both the original and validation cohorts. Most TCR sequences were observed very rarely across donors, whereas some public TCRs were present in many individuals. Because the 87-base-pair reads could not distinguish some IMGT-functional V segments, including TRBV6-2 and TRBV6-3, those segments were excluded.

This clonotype was obtained from a man over 45 in good health and CMV-seronegative. The chain employs TRBV7-2 and TRBJ2-7; no D gene call is confident. Material: PBMCs. The CDR3 loop reads CASSFPAYEQYF. The DNA sequence is given as TGTGCCAGCAGCTTTCCCGCCTACGAGCAGTACTTC. With the rest looked up from the reference TRBV7-2 and TRBJ2-7 genes rather than sequenced, the full variable domain is GAGVSQSPSNKVTEKGKDVELRCDPISGHTALYWYRQSLGQGLEFLIYFQGNSAPDKSGLPSDRFSAERTGGSVSTLTIQRTQQEDSAVYLCASSFPAYEQYFGPGTRLTVT.